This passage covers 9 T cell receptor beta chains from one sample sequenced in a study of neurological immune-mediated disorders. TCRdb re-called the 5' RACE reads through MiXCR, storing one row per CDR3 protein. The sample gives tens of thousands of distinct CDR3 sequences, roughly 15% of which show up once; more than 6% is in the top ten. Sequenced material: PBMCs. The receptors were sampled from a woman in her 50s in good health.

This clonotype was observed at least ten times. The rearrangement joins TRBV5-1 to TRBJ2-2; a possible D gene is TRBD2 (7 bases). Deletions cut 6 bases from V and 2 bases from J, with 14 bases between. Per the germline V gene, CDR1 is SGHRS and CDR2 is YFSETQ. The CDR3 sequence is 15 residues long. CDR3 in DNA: TGCGCCAGCATGTACGGGGGGCCTAACACCGGGGAGCTGTTTTTT. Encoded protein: CASMYGGPNTGELFF.

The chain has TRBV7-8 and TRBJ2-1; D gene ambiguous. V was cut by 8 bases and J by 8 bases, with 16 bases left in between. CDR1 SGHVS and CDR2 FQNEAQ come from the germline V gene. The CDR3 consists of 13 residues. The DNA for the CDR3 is TGTGCCAGCTGCACACCTAGGGATGATGAGCAGTTCTTC. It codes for CASCTPRDDEQFF.

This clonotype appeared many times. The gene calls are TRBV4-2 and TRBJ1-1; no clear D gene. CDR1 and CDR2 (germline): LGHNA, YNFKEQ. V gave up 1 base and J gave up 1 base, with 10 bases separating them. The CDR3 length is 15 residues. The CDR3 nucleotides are TGTGCCAGCAGCCAAGGTCCCAATACGAACACTGAAGCTTTCTTT. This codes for CASSQGPNTNTEAFF.

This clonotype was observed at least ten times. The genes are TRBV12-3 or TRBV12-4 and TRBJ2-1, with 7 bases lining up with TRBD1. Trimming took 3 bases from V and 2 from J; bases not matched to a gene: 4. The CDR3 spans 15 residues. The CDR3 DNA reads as TGTGCCAGCAGTTTGGGACAGCCTACCTACAATGAGCAGTTCTTC. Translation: CASSLGQPTYNEQFF.

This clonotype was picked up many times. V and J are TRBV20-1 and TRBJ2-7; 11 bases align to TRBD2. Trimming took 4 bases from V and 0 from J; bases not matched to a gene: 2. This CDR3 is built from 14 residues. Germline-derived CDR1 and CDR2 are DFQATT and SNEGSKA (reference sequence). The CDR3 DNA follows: TGCAGTGCTACGACTAGCGGGGCCTCCTACGAGCAGTACTTC. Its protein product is CSATTSGASYEQYF.

As DNA, the CDR3 is TGTGCCAGCAGTTACCGTACGGGGGCGGGCGGGGAGCTGTTTTTT. The encoded protein is CASSYRTGAGGELFF. The chain couples TRBV6-6 to TRBJ2-2, with D perhaps matching TRBD1 or TRBD2 (6 bases each). Germline CDR1 MNHNY, CDR2 SVGAGI (reference sequence). The V gene lost 2 bases and the J gene lost 7 bases, with 14 bases spanning the gap. The CDR3 runs 15 residues.

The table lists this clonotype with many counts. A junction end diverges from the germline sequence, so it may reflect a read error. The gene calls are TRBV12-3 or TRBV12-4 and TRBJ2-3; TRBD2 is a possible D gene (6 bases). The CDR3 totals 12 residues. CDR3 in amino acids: CASSFWGEVSRF. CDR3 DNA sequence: TGTGCCAGCAGTTTCTGGGGGGAGGTATCCAGGTTT.

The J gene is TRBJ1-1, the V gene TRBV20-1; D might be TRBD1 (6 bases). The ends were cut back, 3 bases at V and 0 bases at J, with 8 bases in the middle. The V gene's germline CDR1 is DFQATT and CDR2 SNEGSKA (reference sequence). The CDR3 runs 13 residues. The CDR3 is CSARGHLNTEAFF. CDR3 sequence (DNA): TGCAGTGCTAGGGGACATTTGAACACTGAAGCTTTCTTT.

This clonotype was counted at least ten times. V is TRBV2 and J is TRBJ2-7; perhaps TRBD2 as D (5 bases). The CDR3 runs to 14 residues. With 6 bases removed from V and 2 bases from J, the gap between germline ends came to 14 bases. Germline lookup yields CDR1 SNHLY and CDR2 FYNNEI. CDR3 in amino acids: CASRLVGATYEQYF. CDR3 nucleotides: TGTGCCAGCAGGTTAGTGGGAGCTACCTACGAGCAGTACTTC.